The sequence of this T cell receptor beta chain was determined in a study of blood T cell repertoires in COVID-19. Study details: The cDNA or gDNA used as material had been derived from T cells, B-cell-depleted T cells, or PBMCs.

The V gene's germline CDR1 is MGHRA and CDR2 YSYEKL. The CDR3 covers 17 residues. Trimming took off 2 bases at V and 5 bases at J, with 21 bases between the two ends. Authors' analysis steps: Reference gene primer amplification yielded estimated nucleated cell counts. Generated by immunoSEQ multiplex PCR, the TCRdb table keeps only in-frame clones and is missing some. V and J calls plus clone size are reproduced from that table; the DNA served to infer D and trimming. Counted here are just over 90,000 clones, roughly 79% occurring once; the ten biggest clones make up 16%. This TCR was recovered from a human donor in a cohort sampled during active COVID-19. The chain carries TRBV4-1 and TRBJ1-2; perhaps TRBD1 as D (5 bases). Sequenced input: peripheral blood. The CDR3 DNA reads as TGCGCCAGCAGCCAATCCCCCGTGGGGCGCCCTCGGTATGGCTACACCTTC. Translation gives CASSQSPVGRPRYGYTF.